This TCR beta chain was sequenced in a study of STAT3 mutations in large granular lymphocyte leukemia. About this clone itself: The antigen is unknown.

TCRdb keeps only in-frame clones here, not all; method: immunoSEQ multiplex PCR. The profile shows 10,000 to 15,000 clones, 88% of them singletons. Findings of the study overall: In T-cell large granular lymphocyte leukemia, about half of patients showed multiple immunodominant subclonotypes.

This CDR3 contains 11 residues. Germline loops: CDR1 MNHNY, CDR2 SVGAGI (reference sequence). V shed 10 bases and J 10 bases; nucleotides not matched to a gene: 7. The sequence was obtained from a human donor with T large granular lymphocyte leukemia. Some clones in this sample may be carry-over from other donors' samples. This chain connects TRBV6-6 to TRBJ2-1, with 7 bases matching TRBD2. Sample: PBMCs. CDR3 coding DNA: TGTGCCATCTTAGCGGGTCGAGAGCAGTTCTTC. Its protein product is CAILAGREQFF.